The 26 T cell receptor beta chains given below trace back to one sample, sequenced in a study of cytomegalovirus exposure and HLA in healthy donors. The assay was immunoSEQ multiplex PCR, and TCRdb's table has in-frame clones only and misses some. The sample has more than 110,000 clones, less than 95% seen once. The sample comprised PBMCs. These receptors were collected from a man younger than 35 in good health and CMV-seropositive.

The gene calls are TRBV4-1 and TRBJ2-1; TRBD2 matches 10 bases. The CDR3 covers 15 residues. The V segment lost 8 bases and the J segment 2 bases; nucleotides outside the gene matches: 6. The germline V gene has CDR1 MGHRA and CDR2 YSYEKL. CDR3 loop: CASCTLAGAYNEQFF. The CDR3 coding sequence is TGCGCCAGCTGCACTCTAGCGGGAGCCTACAATGAGCAGTTCTTC.

This clone came up once. The rearrangement links TRBV6-6 to TRBJ1-5; D perhaps matches TRBD1 (5 bases). The CDR3 totals 16 residues. Looked up from germline, CDR1 is MNHNY and CDR2 is SVGAGI (reference sequence). The V end lost 4 bases, the J end lost 0 bases, and 13 bases lay between the germline ends. The CDR3 nucleotides read TGTGCCAGCAGTTCCTCTGCAGGGTATAGCAATCAGCCCCAGCATTTT. Protein: CASSSSAGYSNQPQHF.

The chain recombines TRBV19 with TRBJ2-7, with 10 bases lining up with TRBD1. Germline CDR1 LNHDA, CDR2 SQIVND (reference sequence). V lost 6 bases, J lost 4 bases, and 3 bases stayed unmatched. The CDR3 sequence is 13 residues long. The DNA of the CDR3 is TGTGCCAGTAGCCTGGGACAGGGGTACGAGCAGTACTTC. Its translation is CASSLGQGYEQYF.

This clone turned up a few times. The rearrangement uses TRBV7-3 and TRBJ1-3, with D unresolved. The CDR3 is 20 residues long. CDR1 is SGHTA and CDR2 is FQGTGA in the germline V gene. The V end was cut by 5 bases, the J end by 7 bases, with 33 bases between. DNA of the CDR3: TGTGCCAGCAGCCGGACTCCGGAGCTTAAGGACGTGGGTTCTTTGAACACCATATATTTT. Protein sequence: CASSRTPELKDVGSLNTIYF.

The rearrangement joins TRBV2 to TRBJ2-7; TRBD1 is a possible D gene (7 bases). The CDR3 runs to 15 residues. CDR1 SNHLY and CDR2 FYNNEI come from the germline V gene. V lost 5 bases, J lost 5 bases, and 19 bases lay in between. The DNA for the CDR3 is TGTGCCAGCAGTCGGACAGGCGGGATCCTCGACGAGCAGTACTTC. It yields the protein CASSRTGGILDEQYF.

This clone was detected only once. V and J are TRBV6-1 and TRBJ1-2; D call uncertain. This CDR3 has 12 residues. Germline values: CDR1 MNHNS, CDR2 SASEGT. V was trimmed by 7 bases and J by 3 bases, leaving 9 bases between them. The CDR3 region has the DNA TGTGCCAGCACTCCGCAGGACTATGGCTACACCTTC. As protein: CASTPQDYGYTF.

The chain carries TRBV19 and TRBJ1-1; possible D gene TRBD1, 5 bases. There are 17 residues in the CDR3. The V gene lost 2 bases and the J gene lost 0 bases, with 16 bases spanning the gap. Germline CDR1 reads LNHDA; CDR2 reads SQIVND (reference sequence). CDR3 sequence reads: CASSIRRALDVNTEAFF. The CDR3 region has the DNA TGTGCCAGTAGTATACGCAGGGCCCTAGATGTGAACACTGAAGCTTTCTTT.

The rearrangement uses TRBV5-1 and TRBJ1-2; 10 bases match TRBD1. The length of the CDR3 is 14 residues. Unmatched junction bases numbered 5, after V lost 3 bases and J lost 6 bases. CDR1 is SGHRS, CDR2 YFSETQ, per germline. In nucleotides, the CDR3 is TGCGCCAGCAGCTCGCGGGGACAGGGGCATGGCTACACCTTC. It yields the protein CASSSRGQGHGYTF.

The J gene is TRBJ2-1, the V gene TRBV11-3, with 7 bases identical to TRBD2. CDR3 length equals 17 residues. The junction had 14 bases not matched to a gene; V was cut back by 4 bases and J by 5 bases. CDR1 is SGHNT, CDR2 YENEEA, per germline. As DNA, the CDR3 is TGTGCCAGCAGCTCCAGAGCGGGACCTTCCTATAACAATGAGCAGTTCTTC. It encodes CASSSRAGPSYNNEQFF.

The CDR3 DNA follows: TGTGCCAGCCTGCTAGCGGGAGACCCCGGGGAGCTGTTTTTT. Amino acids: CASLLAGDPGELFF. The V gene is TRBV11-2, the J gene TRBJ2-2; 10 bases are shared with TRBD2. Trimming took 8 bases from V and 6 from J; bases not matched to a gene: 6. The CDR3 consists of 14 residues. Per the germline V gene, CDR1 is SGHAT and CDR2 is FQNNGV.

V usage is TRBV5-6 and J usage is TRBJ1-2, with TRBD1 matching 7 bases. The ends lost 5 bases at V and 6 bases at J; junction bases unmatched: 7. Germline V gene data show CDR1 as SGHDT and CDR2 as YYEEEE. This CDR3 is built from 13 residues. The CDR3 region is CASRLQGNHGYTF. CDR3 DNA: TGTGCCAGCAGGCTACAGGGGAATCATGGCTACACCTTC.

This clone came up a few times. The chain employs TRBV5-1 and TRBJ2-2; no clear D. The V gene's germline CDR1 is SGHRS and CDR2 YFSETQ. Trimming took off 2 bases at V and 2 bases at J, with 19 bases between the two ends. This CDR3 spans 18 amino acids. The CDR3 nucleotides read TGCGCCAGCAGCTTAAGTATGCGAACCTTGGTTAACACCGGGGAGCTGTTTTTT. It codes for CASSLSMRTLVNTGELFF.

The chain couples TRBV2 to TRBJ2-7; 9 positions agree with TRBD1. After removal of 6 bases from V and 0 bases from J, the junction contained 18 bases not matched to a gene. This CDR3 is 19 amino acids long. CDR1 is SNHLY, CDR2 FYNNEI, per germline. CDR3 loop: CASSVDGTGLATSSYEQYF. Here the CDR3 DNA reads TGTGCCAGCAGCGTGGATGGGACAGGGCTGGCGACGAGCTCCTACGAGCAGTACTTC. Complete variable domain (other parts from reference TRBV2 and TRBJ2-7): EPEVTQTPSHQVTQMGQEVILRCVPISNHLYFYWYRQILGQKVEFLVSFYNNEISEKSEIFDDQFSVERPDGSNFTLKIRSTKLEDSAMYFCASSVDGTGLATSSYEQYFGPGTRLTVT.

The CDR3 is CASSYDSSRQETQYF. Here the CDR3 DNA reads TGTGCCAGCAGTTATGACTCGTCCCGGCAAGAGACCCAGTACTTC. This chain links TRBV6-6 with TRBJ2-5, with no clear D. Between the trimmed V and J ends, which lost 3 bases and 2 bases, there was a span of 13 bases. The CDR3 covers 15 residues. The germline gives CDR1 MNHNY, CDR2 SVGAGI (reference sequence).

The chain carries TRBV11-1 and TRBJ1-2; D possibly corresponds to TRBD1 (5 bases). Between the trimmed V and J ends, which lost 1 base and 11 bases, there was a span of 11 bases. Germline CDR1 is SGHAT and CDR2 is FQDESV (reference sequence). The CDR3 extends over 12 amino acids. Here the CDR3 reads CASSLGQWPYTF. The CDR3 DNA reads TGTGCCAGCAGCTTAGGACAGTGGCCTTACACCTTC.

CDR3 bases: TGTGCCAGCAGTGAAAGGTACAAGGACAGGGAGAACACTGAAGCTTTCTTT. Its protein product is CASSERYKDRENTEAFF. The chain uses TRBV2 and TRBJ1-1; 8 nucleotides line up with TRBD1. In germline, CDR1 is SNHLY, CDR2 FYNNEI. Unmatched junction bases numbered 9, after V lost 2 bases and J lost 1 base. This CDR3 has 17 residues.

Only one count was recorded for this clone. The chain combines TRBV29-1 with TRBJ2-2; D perhaps matches TRBD1 (6 bases). Germline CDR1 and CDR2: SQVTM and ANQGSEA. Trimming shortened V by 4 bases and J by 6 bases, and 15 bases separated the two germline ends. CDR3 length: 14 amino acids. CDR3 loop: CSVGLSGDAGELFF. DNA for the CDR3: TGCAGCGTTGGTCTCTCAGGGGATGCCGGGGAGCTGTTTTTT.

This clone occurred once. The genes are TRBV19 and TRBJ1-5, with a possible D match to TRBD1 (6 bases). The CDR3 is 15 residues long. V was clipped by 6 bases and J by 4 bases, with 16 bases between them. Germline V gene sequence: CDR1 LNHDA, CDR2 SQIVND (reference sequence). Here the CDR3 DNA reads TGTGCCAGTAGAACCGAAGGACAGAAAAATCAGCCCCAGCATTTT. It encodes CASRTEGQKNQPQHF.

This chain links TRBV4-1 with TRBJ1-2, with D uncertain. CDR3 length: 12 amino acids. Germline assignment: CDR1 MGHRA and CDR2 YSYEKL. The V gene lost 3 bases and the J gene lost 8 bases, with 10 bases spanning the gap. The CDR3 region has the DNA TGCGCCAGCAGCCAGTTTGAGCGGGGCTACACCTTC. Its protein product is CASSQFERGYTF.

The V and J genes are TRBV5-6 and TRBJ2-3; 11 nucleotides line up with TRBD2. The CDR3 has 14 amino acids. Looked up from germline, CDR1 is SGHDT and CDR2 is YYEEEE. The V and J ends lost 4 bases and 4 bases, in that order; junction bases with no gene match: 2. This chain's CDR3 is CASSPGLAADTQYF. As DNA, the CDR3 is TGTGCCAGCAGCCCGGGACTAGCGGCAGATACGCAGTATTTT.

This clone was seen only a few times. The CDR3 DNA follows: TGTGCCAGCAGGAGGTCCTCAGGGATCCGCTACGAGCAGTACTTC. Translating gives CASRRSSGIRYEQYF. The rearrangement joins TRBV6-5 to TRBJ2-7; D may be TRBD1 (5 bases). The ends were cut back, 6 bases at V and 3 bases at J, with 18 bases in the middle. The CDR3 loop spans 15 amino acids. The germline CDR1 and CDR2 sequences are MNHEY and SVGAGI.

The V gene is TRBV6-6, the J gene TRBJ2-5; no firm D call. The CDR3 contains 13 residues. With 10 bases removed from V and 0 bases from J, the gap between germline ends came to 12 bases. Germline V CDR1 and CDR2: MNHNY, SVGAGI (reference sequence). The CDR3 sequence: CANSAAYQETQYF. The CDR3 DNA reads TGTGCCAACTCTGCCGCGTACCAAGAGACCCAGTACTTC.

The chain employs TRBV28 and TRBJ2-1; 7 bases agree with TRBD1. J lost 1 base, V lost 3 bases, and 9 bases had no gene match. CDR1 and CDR2 from the germline V gene are MDHEN and SYDVKM. This CDR3 has 17 amino acids. CDR3 sequence reads: CASSFRQGRESYNEQFF. The CDR3 DNA reads as TGTGCCAGCAGTTTCCGACAGGGAAGGGAATCCTACAATGAGCAGTTCTTC.

This chain joins TRBV11-2 and TRBJ2-1; TRBD2 is a possible D gene (6 bases). Germline V gives CDR1 SGHAT, CDR2 FQNNGV. Trimming shortened V by 6 bases and J by 6 bases, and 9 bases separated the two germline ends. This CDR3 spans 12 amino acids. The CDR3 here is CASRWRANEQFF. As DNA, the CDR3 is TGTGCCAGCAGATGGAGGGCCAATGAGCAGTTCTTC.

Only one count was recorded for this clone. This chain connects TRBV27 to TRBJ2-1; 8 nucleotides line up with TRBD1. This CDR3 has 17 residues. The germline CDR1 and CDR2 sequences are MNHEY and SMNVEV (reference sequence). V was clipped by 5 bases and J by 10 bases; unmatched bases: 19. The CDR3 is CASSSSPRTGRADEQFF. CDR3 DNA: TGTGCCAGCAGTAGTTCACCCCGGACAGGGCGGGCGGACGAGCAGTTCTTC.

This chain joins TRBV5-4 and TRBJ2-2, with D perhaps TRBD2 (6 bases). The germline V gene has CDR1 SGHNT and CDR2 YYREEE (reference sequence). This CDR3 has 15 amino acids. The V end was cut by 4 bases, the J end by 5 bases, with 15 bases between. This CDR3 reads CASSPGLPGTGELFF. DNA of the CDR3: TGTGCCAGCAGCCCGGGACTCCCGGGGACCGGGGAGCTGTTTTTT. Based on the CDR3 plus reference TRBV5-4 and TRBJ2-2, the full variable domain is ETGVTQSPTHLIKTRGQQVTLRCSSQSGHNTVSWYQQALGQGPQFIFQYYREEENGRGNFPPRFSGLQFPNYSSELNVNALELDDSALYLCASSPGLPGTGELFFGEGSRLTVL.